This is a list of T cell receptor beta chains from one sample in a study of shared clonotypes between healthy human individuals. Clones were sequenced by immunoSEQ multiplex PCR, and TCRdb holds only the in-frame ones, with some missing. The profile shows millions of clones, approximately 95% of them singletons. The specimen sequenced was naive CD8+ T cells sorted from blood. These receptors originate from a young man in good health. Both conserved end residues are part of each CDR3. D genes are given only for firm matches. Size is stated for part of the rows, as once, few or many counts, or as a class when the clone is expanded.

clone size	D gene	V gene	J gene	CDR3 DNA	CDR3 protein
NA	TRBD2	TRBV2	TRBJ2-1	TGTGCCAGCAGTGGCGAGCGGCTAGCGGGAGGGAATGAGCAGTTCTTC	CASSGERLAGGNEQFF
NA	TRBD2	TRBV27	TRBJ2-1	TGTGCCAGCAGTTTAGGGACTAGCGGGAGGGATGAGCAGTTCTTC	CASSLGTSGRDEQFF
NA	NA	TRBV6-5	TRBJ1-1	TGTGCCAGCAGCCCGAGAGGGTGGGAGAACACTGAAGCTTTCTTT	CASSPRGWENTEAFF
once	NA	TRBV7-9	TRBJ2-1	TGTGCCAGCAGCCTTGACAGGACCCCCTACAATGAGCAGTTCTTC	CASSLDRTPYNEQFF
NA	TRBD2	TRBV7-9	TRBJ2-1	TGTGCCAGCCTCCTCCCCGTCGGACTAGCGACTAACAATGAGCAGTTCTTC	CASLLPVGLATNNEQFF
NA	NA	TRBV11-2	TRBJ2-1	TGTGCCAGCAGCGCATTAGGAGGCCAGGATGAGCAGTTCTTC	CASSALGGQDEQFF
NA	NA	TRBV7-7	TRBJ2-3	TGTGCTAGCAGCTTAAACCCGACAGGCACAGATACGCAGTATTTT	CASSLNPTGTDTQYF
NA	NA	TRBV10-1	TRBJ2-1	TGCGCCAGCAGTGAAGTGGCATCGAGTAGCCAGGATGAGCAGTTCTTC	CASSEVASSSQDEQFF
NA	TRBD2	TRBV15	TRBJ2-1	TGTGCCACCAGCAGAGTTCTCGGGACTAGCTCCTACAATGAGCAGTTCTTC	CATSRVLGTSSYNEQFF
NA	NA	TRBV14	TRBJ2-2	TGTGCCAGCAGCCAAGTTATGCGGGGGCGAGGTGGGACCGGGGAGCTGTTTTTT	CASSQVMRGRGGTGELFF
once	TRBD1	TRBV10-3	TRBJ2-7	TGTGCCATCAGTGATGGGACAGCCACCTACGAGCAGTACTTC	CAISDGTATYEQYF